The rows below give T cell receptor beta chains drawn from one sample of a study of preoperative IRX-2 immunotherapy in early breast cancer. The repertoire was sequenced with immunoSEQ multiplex PCR; TCRdb's copy has only in-frame clones and lacks some. The repertoire includes approximately 1,200 clones, approximately 71% of them detected once, and just under 8% sits in the top ten. The sample consisted of tumor tissue, taken after IRX-2 immunotherapy. The receptors shown here come from a human donor with breast cancer. The CDR3 runs from the conserved cysteine through the conserved F or W. D genes are given only for firm matches. Expanded clones are given a class, and other clones once, few, many or no size at all.

CDR3aa: CASSRDRGSEKLFF; CDR3nt: TGTGCCAGCAGCCGGGACAGGGGGAGTGAAAAACTGTTTTTT; j_gene: TRBJ1-4; abundance: -; v_gene: TRBV11-3; d_gene: TRBD1
CDR3aa: CASSPQGNNQPQHF; CDR3nt: TGTGCCAGCTCACCACAGGGGAACAATCAGCCCCAGCATTTT; j_gene: TRBJ1-5; abundance: -; v_gene: TRBV18; d_gene: -
CDR3aa: CASTEGSGANRNEQFF; CDR3nt: TGTGCCAGCACCGAGGGGAGTGGGGCAAACAGGAATGAGCAGTTCTTC; j_gene: TRBJ2-1; abundance: once; v_gene: TRBV9; d_gene: -
CDR3aa: CSVVKGNYEQYF; CDR3nt: TGCAGCGTTGTTAAGGGGAACTACGAGCAGTACTTC; j_gene: TRBJ2-7; abundance: few; v_gene: TRBV29-1; d_gene: -
CDR3aa: CASSGSPSTGELFF; CDR3nt: TGTGCCAGCAGTGGATCCCCGAGCACCGGGGAGCTGTTTTTT; j_gene: TRBJ2-2; abundance: -; v_gene: TRBV25-1; d_gene: -
CDR3aa: CASSPPSGRETQYF; CDR3nt: TGTGCCAGCTCACCCCCCTCGGGTCGGGAGACCCAGTACTTC; j_gene: TRBJ2-5; abundance: -; v_gene: TRBV18; d_gene: -
CDR3aa: CASSPVGQPYEQYF; CDR3nt: TGTGCCAGCTCACCAGTCGGACAGCCCTACGAGCAGTACTTC; j_gene: TRBJ2-7; abundance: -; v_gene: TRBV18; d_gene: -
CDR3aa: CAISEDRFYNEQFF; CDR3nt: TGTGCCATCAGTGAGGACCGTTTCTACAATGAGCAGTTCTTC; j_gene: TRBJ2-1; abundance: -; v_gene: TRBV10-3; d_gene: -
CDR3aa: CASSIGPWDTQYF; CDR3nt: TGTGCCAGTAGTATTGGCCCCTGGGATACGCAGTATTTT; j_gene: TRBJ2-3; abundance: -; v_gene: TRBV19; d_gene: -
CDR3aa: CASSPSLAGLYNEQFF; CDR3nt: TGTGCCAGCAGCCCATCTCTAGCGGGACTCTACAATGAGCAGTTCTTC; j_gene: TRBJ2-1; abundance: large; v_gene: TRBV28; d_gene: TRBD2
CDR3aa: CASSVDRGDTGELFF; CDR3nt: TGTGCCAGTAGTGTAGACAGAGGCGACACCGGGGAGCTGTTTTTT; j_gene: TRBJ2-2; abundance: -; v_gene: TRBV19; d_gene: -
CDR3aa: CASSLPNTEAFF; CDR3nt: TGTGCCAGCAGTCTTCCTAACACTGAAGCTTTCTTT; j_gene: TRBJ1-1; abundance: -; v_gene: TRBV28; d_gene: -
CDR3aa: CASSYGSGGPYEQYF; CDR3nt: TGTGCCAGCAGTTACGGGTCAGGAGGGCCCTACGAGCAGTACTTC; j_gene: TRBJ2-7; abundance: -; v_gene: TRBV6-8; d_gene: -
CDR3aa: CASSWTGGKDNEQFF; CDR3nt: TGTGCCAGCAGCTGGACAGGGGGTAAGGACAATGAGCAGTTCTTC; j_gene: TRBJ2-1; abundance: -; v_gene: TRBV11-3; d_gene: TRBD1
CDR3aa: CASSSNRDIDLLVYGYTF; CDR3nt: TGTGCCAGTAGTTCTAACCGGGACATCGACCTTTTAGTCTATGGCTACACCTTC; j_gene: TRBJ1-2; abundance: -; v_gene: TRBV19; d_gene: -
CDR3aa: CASSFHREGYEQYF; CDR3nt: TGTGCCAGCAGCTTTCACAGGGAAGGCTACGAGCAGTACTTC; j_gene: TRBJ2-7; abundance: -; v_gene: TRBV11-3; d_gene: -
CDR3aa: CASSILGRDNEQFF; CDR3nt: TGTGCCAGTAGTATATTGGGCAGGGACAATGAGCAGTTCTTC; j_gene: TRBJ2-1; abundance: -; v_gene: TRBV19; d_gene: -
CDR3aa: CASSSNERTYTEAFF; CDR3nt: TGTGCCAGCAGCTCCAACGAACGGACTTACACTGAAGCTTTCTTT; j_gene: TRBJ1-1; abundance: -; v_gene: TRBV11-3; d_gene: -